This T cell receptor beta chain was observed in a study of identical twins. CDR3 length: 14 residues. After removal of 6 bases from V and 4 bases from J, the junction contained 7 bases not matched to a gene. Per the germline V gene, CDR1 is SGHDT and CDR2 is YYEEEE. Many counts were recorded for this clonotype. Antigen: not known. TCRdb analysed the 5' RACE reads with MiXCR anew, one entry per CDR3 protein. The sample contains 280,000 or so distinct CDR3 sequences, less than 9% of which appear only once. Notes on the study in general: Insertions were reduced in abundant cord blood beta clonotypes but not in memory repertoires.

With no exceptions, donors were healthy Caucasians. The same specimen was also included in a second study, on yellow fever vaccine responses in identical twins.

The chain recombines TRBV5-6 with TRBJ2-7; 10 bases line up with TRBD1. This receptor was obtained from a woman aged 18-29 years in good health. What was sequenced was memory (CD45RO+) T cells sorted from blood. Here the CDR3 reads CASTRDRGSYEQYF. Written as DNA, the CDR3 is TGTGCCAGCACGCGGGACAGGGGTTCGTACGAGCAGTACTTC.